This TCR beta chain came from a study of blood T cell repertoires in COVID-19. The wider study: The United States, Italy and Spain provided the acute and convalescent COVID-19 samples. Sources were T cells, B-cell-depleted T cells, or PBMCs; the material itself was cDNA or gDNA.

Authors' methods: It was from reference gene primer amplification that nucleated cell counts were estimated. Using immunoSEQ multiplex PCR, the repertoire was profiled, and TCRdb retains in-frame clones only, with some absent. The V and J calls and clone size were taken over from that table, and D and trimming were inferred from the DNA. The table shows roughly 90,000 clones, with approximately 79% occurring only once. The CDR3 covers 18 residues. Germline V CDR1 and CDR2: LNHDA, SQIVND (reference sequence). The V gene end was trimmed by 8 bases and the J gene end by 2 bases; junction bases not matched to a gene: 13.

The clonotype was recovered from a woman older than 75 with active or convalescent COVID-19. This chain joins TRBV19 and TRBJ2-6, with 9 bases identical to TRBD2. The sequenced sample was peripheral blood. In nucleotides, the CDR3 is TGTGCCAGTTCGGGAGGGCCTAGCGGGATTCCTGGGGCCAACGTCCTGACTTTC. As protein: CASSGGPSGIPGANVLTF.